The 15 T cell receptor beta chains listed next were all sequenced from one sample in a study of blood T cell repertoires in COVID-19. The method was immunoSEQ multiplex PCR; TCRdb's version includes in-frame clones alone and lacks a portion of them. The repertoire holds 200,000 to 250,000 clones, with about 90% as singletons. Sequenced material: PBMCs or T cells enriched from blood (not recorded which). The receptors come from a man aged 25 to 40 who had recovered from COVID-19.

V gene TRBV28 combines with J gene TRBJ2-1, with 8 bases that match TRBD1. Trimming cost V 6 bases and J 0 bases; bases outside gene matches: 16. This CDR3 has 19 amino acids. From germline, CDR1 is MDHEN and CDR2 SYDVKM. The CDR3, as DNA: TGTGCCAGCAGCCAACAGGGGGGCAGGGGGTACAGCTCCTACAATGAGCAGTTCTTC. Translated, it gives CASSQQGGRGYSSYNEQFF.

The DNA for the CDR3 is TGTGCCAGCAGCTTAGGTCGCCGGACAGATACCTACGAGCAGTACTTC. It encodes CASSLGRRTDTYEQYF. The chain has TRBV7-8 and TRBJ2-7, with a weak D call TRBD1 (6 bases). There are 16 residues in the CDR3. V was shortened by 1 base and J by 2 bases, with 15 bases between the two germline ends. Germline V gene lookup returns CDR1 SGHVS and CDR2 FQNEAQ.

The chain has TRBV9 and TRBJ2-7; 11 bases agree with TRBD2. The CDR3 loop spans 17 amino acids. With 0 bases clipped from V and 3 bases from J, the junction kept 8 bases outside the gene matches. Germline V gives CDR1 SGDLS, CDR2 YYNGEE. CDR3 region: CASSVASLAGGVYEQYF. In DNA, the CDR3 is TGTGCCAGCAGCGTAGCGTCCTTAGCGGGAGGGGTCTACGAGCAGTACTTC.

This chain links TRBV6-6 with TRBJ1-1; 8 positions agree with TRBD1. This CDR3 region has 16 residues. Germline V gene lookup returns CDR1 MNHNY and CDR2 SVGAGI (reference sequence). J lost 1 base, V lost 2 bases, and 6 bases had no gene match. CDR3 DNA sequence: TGTGCCAGCAGTTACACTCCGGGACAGGAGAACACTGAAGCTTTCTTT. Its translation: CASSYTPGQENTEAFF.

In its sample, this clone was seen many times. Other DNA sequences within the sample encode an identical CDR3. CDR3 sequence: CASSQTGFEAFF. In nucleotides, the CDR3 is TGTGCCAGCAGCCAGACAGGTTTCGAAGCTTTCTTT. The V and J genes are TRBV3-1 (or the pseudogene TRBV3-2) and TRBJ1-1; the D gene is possibly TRBD1 (6 bases). Germline CDR1 and CDR2: LGHDT and YNNKEL (reference sequence). The CDR3 runs 12 residues. V lost 3 bases and J lost 8, with 10 bases in between.

This rearrangement joins TRBV4-2 to TRBJ2-1; the D gene is possibly TRBD2 (5 bases). The CDR3 extends over 17 amino acids. Germline V gives CDR1 LGHNA, CDR2 YNFKEQ. Trimming took 1 base from V and 2 from J, leaving 15 bases between them. CDR3 sequence: CASSQGDPAGPYNEQFF. In nucleotides, the CDR3 is TGTGCCAGCAGCCAAGGTGACCCGGCGGGCCCCTACAATGAGCAGTTCTTC.

This clone showed up just once. The V and J genes are TRBV13 and TRBJ2-7; TRBD2 matches at 9 bases. Germline assignment: CDR1 PRHDT and CDR2 FYEKMQ (reference sequence). The CDR3 runs 14 residues. With 5 bases clipped from V and 2 bases from J, the junction kept 4 bases outside the gene matches. The CDR3 nucleotides are TGTGCCAGCAGCCAAGGACTAGCGACCTACGAGCAGTACTTC. Its translation is CASSQGLATYEQYF.

This chain joins TRBV30 and TRBJ1-2; TRBD1 is a possible D gene (6 bases). Between the trimmed V and J ends, which lost 5 bases and 4 bases, there was a span of 8 bases. CDR1 and CDR2 (germline): GTSNPN, SVGIG (reference sequence). The CDR3 runs 11 residues. CDR3 sequence: CAWDRSYGYTF. The CDR3 DNA sequence: TGTGCCTGGGACAGGAGCTATGGCTACACCTTC. The full variable domain, rest sourced from reference TRBV30 and TRBJ1-2, is SQTIHQWPATLVQPVGSPLSLECTVEGTSNPNLYWYRQAAGRGLQLLFYSVGIGQISSEVPQNLSASRPQDRQFILSSKKLLLSDSGFYLCAWDRSYGYTFGSGTRLTVV.

This clone was found a few times. V usage is TRBV11-2 and J usage is TRBJ1-5; the D is unclear. CDR1 is SGHAT and CDR2 is FQNNGV in the germline V gene. This CDR3 is built from 15 residues. Between the trimmed V and J ends, which lost 8 bases and 4 bases, there was a span of 18 bases. Here the CDR3 reads CASAPTLGENQPQHF. CDR3 in DNA: TGTGCCAGCGCTCCCACACTAGGCGAGAATCAGCCCCAGCATTTT.

This chain connects TRBV5-1 to TRBJ1-2; perhaps TRBD1 as D (5 bases). Germline CDR1 and CDR2: SGHRS and YFSETQ. This CDR3 is 14 amino acids long. Trimming left V 0 bases short and J 10 bases short, with 16 bases between. CDR3 protein: CASSLETGLTDYTF. In DNA, the CDR3 is TGCGCCAGCAGCTTGGAAACAGGTTTGACGGACTACACCTTC. Complete variable domain (other parts from reference TRBV5-1 and TRBJ1-2): KAGVTQTPRYLIKTRGQQVTLSCSPISGHRSVSWYQQTPGQGLQFLFEYFSETQRNKGNFPGRFSGRQFSNSRSEMNVSTLELGDSALYLCASSLETGLTDYTFGSGTRLTVV.

This clone showed up just a few times. This chain links TRBV27 with TRBJ1-2, with D possibly matching TRBD1 (6 bases). The length of the CDR3 is 13 residues. Germline CDR1 MNHEY, CDR2 SMNVEV (reference sequence). V was clipped by 2 bases and J by 8 bases, with 12 bases between them. The CDR3 DNA reads as TGTGCCAGCAGTTTAACAGGGCTTAGCGGCTACACCTTC. It is translated as CASSLTGLSGYTF.

The rearrangement uses TRBV7-7 and TRBJ1-5, with a weak D call TRBD1 (6 bases). The length of the CDR3 is 16 residues. Germline V lookup: CDR1 SSHAT, CDR2 FNYEAQ (reference sequence). The V end was cut by 4 bases, the J end by 2 bases, with 15 bases between. The CDR3 DNA follows: TGTGCCAGCAGCTCACCGGGACATCAGGGCAATCAGCCCCAGCATTTT. It yields the protein CASSSPGHQGNQPQHF.

The CDR3 is CASTGRDTEAFF. In nucleotides, the CDR3 is TGTGCCAGCACCGGGAGGGACACTGAAGCTTTCTTT. V and J are TRBV6-5 and TRBJ1-1; D is unclear. This CDR3 region has 12 residues. Germline CDR1 is MNHEY and CDR2 is SVGAGI. With 7 bases removed from V and 3 bases from J, the gap between germline ends came to 9 bases.

The CDR3 DNA reads as TGTGCCTGGGGTTCGGGGTTAGGGGGAGAGACCCAGTACTTC. It codes for CAWGSGLGGETQYF. The chain combines TRBV30 with TRBJ2-5; a weak D match, TRBD1 (6 bases). Trimming left V 5 bases short and J 4 bases short, with 17 bases between. CDR1 and CDR2 (germline): GTSNPN, SVGIG (reference sequence). The CDR3 runs to 14 residues.

The chain recombines TRBV5-1 with TRBJ2-7; TRBD2 matches 8 bases. The CDR3 loop spans 15 amino acids. Losses at the gene ends were 6 bases for V and 3 bases for J; bases not matched to a gene: 11. Germline-derived CDR1 and CDR2 are SGHRS and YFSETQ. CDR3 loop: CASTPAGGAHYEQYF. The CDR3 coding sequence is TGCGCCAGCACTCCCGCGGGGGGAGCCCACTACGAGCAGTACTTC.